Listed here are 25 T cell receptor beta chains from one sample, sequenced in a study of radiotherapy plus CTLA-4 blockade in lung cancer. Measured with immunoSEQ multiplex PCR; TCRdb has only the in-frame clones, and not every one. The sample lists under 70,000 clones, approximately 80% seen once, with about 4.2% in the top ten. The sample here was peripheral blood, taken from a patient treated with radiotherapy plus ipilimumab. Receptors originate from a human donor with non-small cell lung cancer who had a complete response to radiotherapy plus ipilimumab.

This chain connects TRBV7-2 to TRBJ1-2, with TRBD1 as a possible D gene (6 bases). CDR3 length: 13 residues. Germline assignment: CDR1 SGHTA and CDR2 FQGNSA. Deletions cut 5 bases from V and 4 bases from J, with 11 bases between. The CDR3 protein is CASSVQGPYGYTF. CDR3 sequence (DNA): TGTGCCAGCAGCGTACAGGGTCCCTATGGCTACACCTTC.

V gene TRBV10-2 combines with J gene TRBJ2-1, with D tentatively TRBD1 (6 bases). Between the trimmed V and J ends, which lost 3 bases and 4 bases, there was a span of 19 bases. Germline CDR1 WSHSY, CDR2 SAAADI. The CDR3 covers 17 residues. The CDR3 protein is CASSDPQGMTAYNEQFF. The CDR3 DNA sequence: TGCGCCAGCAGTGACCCTCAGGGGATGACGGCATACAATGAGCAGTTCTTC.

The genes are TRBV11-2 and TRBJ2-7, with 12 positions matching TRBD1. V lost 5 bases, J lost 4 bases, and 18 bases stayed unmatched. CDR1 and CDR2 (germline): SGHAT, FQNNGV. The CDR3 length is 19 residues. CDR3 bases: TGTGCCAGCAGCCCGGGACAGGGGGCTGTCGGGGGCAGAGGGTACGAGCAGTACGTC. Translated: CASSPGQGAVGGRGYEQYV.

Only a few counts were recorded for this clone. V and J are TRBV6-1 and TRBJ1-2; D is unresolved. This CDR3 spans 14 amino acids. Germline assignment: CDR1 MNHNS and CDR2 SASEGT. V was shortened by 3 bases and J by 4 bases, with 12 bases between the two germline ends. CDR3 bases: TGTGCCAGCAGTGACTGGGCGGGCGGCTATGGCTACACCTTC. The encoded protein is CASSDWAGGYGYTF.

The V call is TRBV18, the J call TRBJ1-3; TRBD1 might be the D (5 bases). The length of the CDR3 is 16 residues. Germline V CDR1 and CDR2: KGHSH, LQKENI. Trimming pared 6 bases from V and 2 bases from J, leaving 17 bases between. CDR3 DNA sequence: TGTGCCAGCTCCACCTCCGCCGGGGGGGCTGGAAACACCATATATTTT. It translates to CASSTSAGGAGNTIYF.

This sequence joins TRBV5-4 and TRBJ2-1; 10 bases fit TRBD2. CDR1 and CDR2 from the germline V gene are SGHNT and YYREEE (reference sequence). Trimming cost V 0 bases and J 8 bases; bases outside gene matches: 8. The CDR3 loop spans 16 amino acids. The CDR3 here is CASSLAQSGRAHEQFF. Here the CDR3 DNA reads TGTGCCAGCAGCTTGGCTCAGAGCGGGAGGGCTCATGAGCAGTTCTTC.

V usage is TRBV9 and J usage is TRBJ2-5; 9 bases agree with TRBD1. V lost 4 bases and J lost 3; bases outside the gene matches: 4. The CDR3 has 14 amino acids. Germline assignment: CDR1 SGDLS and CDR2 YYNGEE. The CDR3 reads CASSKGTGKETQYF. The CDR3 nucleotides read TGTGCCAGCAGCAAAGGGACAGGGAAAGAGACCCAGTACTTC.

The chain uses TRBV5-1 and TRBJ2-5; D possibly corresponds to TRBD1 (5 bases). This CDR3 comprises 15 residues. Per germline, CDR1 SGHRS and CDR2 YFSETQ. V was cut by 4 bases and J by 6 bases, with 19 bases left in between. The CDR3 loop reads CASSPVGQRSKTQYF. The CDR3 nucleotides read TGCGCCAGCAGCCCGGTCGGACAAAGGAGCAAGACCCAGTACTTC.

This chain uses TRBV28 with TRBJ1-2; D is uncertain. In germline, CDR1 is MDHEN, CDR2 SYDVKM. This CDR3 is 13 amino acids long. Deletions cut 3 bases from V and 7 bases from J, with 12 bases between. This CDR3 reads CASSLSPRVGYTF. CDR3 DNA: TGTGCCAGCAGTTTGTCCCCGAGGGTTGGCTACACCTTC.

The CDR3: CASSFGGMGEKLFF. CDR3 nucleotide sequence: TGTGCCAGCAGCTTCGGCGGGATGGGTGAAAAACTGTTTTTT. The J gene is TRBJ1-4, the V gene TRBV7-9; D unresolved. Trimming removed 3 bases from V and 7 bases from J, with 12 bases in between. The V gene's germline CDR1 is SEHNR and CDR2 FQNEAQ (reference sequence). The CDR3 runs to 14 residues.

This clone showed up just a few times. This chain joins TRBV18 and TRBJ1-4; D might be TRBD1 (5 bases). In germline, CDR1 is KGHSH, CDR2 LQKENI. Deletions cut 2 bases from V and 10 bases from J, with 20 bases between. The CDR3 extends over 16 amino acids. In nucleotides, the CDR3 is TGTGCCAGCTCACCAAACGGTCCTGGACAACCGGGAAAACTGTTTTTT. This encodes CASSPNGPGQPGKLFF.

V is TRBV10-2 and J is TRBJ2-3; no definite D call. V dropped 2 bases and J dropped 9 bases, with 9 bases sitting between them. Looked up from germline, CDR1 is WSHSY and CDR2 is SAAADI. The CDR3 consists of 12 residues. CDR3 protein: CASSETPNTQYF. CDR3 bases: TGCGCCAGCAGTGAGACCCCCAACACGCAGTATTTT.

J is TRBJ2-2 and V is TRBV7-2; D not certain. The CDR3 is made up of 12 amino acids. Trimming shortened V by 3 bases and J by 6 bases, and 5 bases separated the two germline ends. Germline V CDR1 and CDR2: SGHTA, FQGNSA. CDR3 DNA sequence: TGTGCCAGCAGCTTCTCCGCCGGGGAGCTGTTTTTT. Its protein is CASSFSAGELFF.

CDR3: CASVREGDTGELFF. CDR3 nucleotides: TGTGCTAGTGTCCGGGAGGGAGACACCGGGGAGCTGTTTTTT. The chain couples TRBV12-5 to TRBJ2-2; 8 nucleotides align to TRBD2. Germline V gene data show CDR1 as LGHNT and CDR2 as FRNRAP. Germline trimming cut 7 bases from V and 3 bases from J; bases unmatched to any gene: 4. This CDR3 spans 14 amino acids.

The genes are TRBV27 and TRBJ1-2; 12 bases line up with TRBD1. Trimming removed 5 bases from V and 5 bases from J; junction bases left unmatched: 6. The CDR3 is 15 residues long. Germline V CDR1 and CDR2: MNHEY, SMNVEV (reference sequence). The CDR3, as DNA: TGTGCCAGCAGTGCCCGGGACAGGGGGCGGTATGGCTACACCTTC. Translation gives CASSARDRGRYGYTF.

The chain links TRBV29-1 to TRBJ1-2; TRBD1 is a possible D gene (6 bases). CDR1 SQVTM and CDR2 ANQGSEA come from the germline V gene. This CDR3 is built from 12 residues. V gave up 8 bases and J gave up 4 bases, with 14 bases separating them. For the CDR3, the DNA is TGCAGCCTAGAGGACAGTGCCTATGGCTACACCTTC. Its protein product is CSLEDSAYGYTF.

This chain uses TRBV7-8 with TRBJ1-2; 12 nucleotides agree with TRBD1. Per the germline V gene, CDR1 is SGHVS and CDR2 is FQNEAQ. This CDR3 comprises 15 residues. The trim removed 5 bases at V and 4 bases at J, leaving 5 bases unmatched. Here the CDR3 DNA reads TGTGCCAGCAGCCAGGGGGGACAGGGGGCCTATGGCTACACCTTC. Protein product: CASSQGGQGAYGYTF.

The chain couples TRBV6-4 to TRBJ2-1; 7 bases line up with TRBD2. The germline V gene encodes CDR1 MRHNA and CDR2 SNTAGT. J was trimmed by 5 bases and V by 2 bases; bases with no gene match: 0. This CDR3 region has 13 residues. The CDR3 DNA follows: TGTGCCAGCAGTGACGGGACTAACAATGAGCAGTTCTTC. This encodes CASSDGTNNEQFF.

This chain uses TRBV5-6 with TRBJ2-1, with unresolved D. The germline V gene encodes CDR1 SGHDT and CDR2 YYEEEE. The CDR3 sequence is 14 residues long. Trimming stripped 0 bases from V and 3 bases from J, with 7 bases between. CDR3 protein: CASSLVRSYNEQFF. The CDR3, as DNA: TGTGCCAGCAGCTTGGTGCGCAGCTACAATGAGCAGTTCTTC.

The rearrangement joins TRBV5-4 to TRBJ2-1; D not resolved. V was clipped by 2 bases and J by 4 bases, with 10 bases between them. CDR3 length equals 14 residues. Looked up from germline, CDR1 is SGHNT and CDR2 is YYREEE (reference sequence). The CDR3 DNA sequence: TGTGCCAGCAGCTTAAAGTTGGGGTACAATGAGCAGTTCTTC. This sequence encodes CASSLKLGYNEQFF.

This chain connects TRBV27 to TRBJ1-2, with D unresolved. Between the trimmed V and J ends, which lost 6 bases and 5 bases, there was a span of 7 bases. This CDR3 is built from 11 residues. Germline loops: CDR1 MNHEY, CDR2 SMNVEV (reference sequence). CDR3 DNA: TGTGCCAGCAGGGGCTTTTATGGCTACACCTTC. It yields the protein CASRGFYGYTF.

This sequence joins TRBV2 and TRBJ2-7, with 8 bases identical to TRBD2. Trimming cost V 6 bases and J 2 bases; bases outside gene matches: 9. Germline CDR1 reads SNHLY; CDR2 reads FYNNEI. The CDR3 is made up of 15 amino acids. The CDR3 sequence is CASRRGGGSPYEQYF. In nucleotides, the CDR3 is TGTGCCAGCAGACGGGGCGGGGGGTCCCCCTACGAGCAGTACTTC.

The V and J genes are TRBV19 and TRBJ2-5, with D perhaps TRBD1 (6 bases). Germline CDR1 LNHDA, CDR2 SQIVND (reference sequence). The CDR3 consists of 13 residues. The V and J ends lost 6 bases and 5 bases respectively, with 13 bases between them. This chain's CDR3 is CASRDSRYETQYF. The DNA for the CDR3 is TGTGCCAGTAGGGACAGTCGTTACGAGACCCAGTACTTC.

The CDR3 sequence is CASSLRGGEQYF. In nucleotides, the CDR3 is TGTGCCAGCAGCTTAAGGGGCGGCGAGCAGTACTTC. This chain joins TRBV11-3 and TRBJ2-7; weak D call: TRBD1 (5 bases). Germline V gives CDR1 SGHNT, CDR2 YENEEA. The CDR3 is 12 residues long. V was clipped by 2 bases and J by 6 bases, with 8 bases between them. The variable domain in full, completed from reference TRBV11-3 and TRBJ2-7, reads EAGVVQSPRYKIIEKKQPVAFWCNPISGHNTLYWYLQNLGQGPELLIRYENEEAVDDSQLPKDRFSAERLKGVDSTLKIQPAELGDSAVYLCASSLRGGEQYFGPGTRLTVT.

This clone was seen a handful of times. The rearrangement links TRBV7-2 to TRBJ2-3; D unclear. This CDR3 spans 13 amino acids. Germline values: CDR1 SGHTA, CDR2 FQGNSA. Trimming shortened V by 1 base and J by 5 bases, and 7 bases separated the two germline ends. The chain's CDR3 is CASSLVGGDTQYF. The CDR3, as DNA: TGTGCCAGCAGCTTAGTCGGCGGAGATACGCAGTATTTT. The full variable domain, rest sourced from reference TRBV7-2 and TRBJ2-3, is GAGVSQSPSNKVTEKGKDVELRCDPISGHTALYWYRQSLGQGLEFLIYFQGNSAPDKSGLPSDRFSAERTGGSVSTLTIQRTQQEDSAVYLCASSLVGGDTQYFGPGTRLTVL.